The source of this TCR beta chain is a study of shared clonotypes between healthy human individuals. Regarding the study as a whole: Naive CD4 clonotype sharing across several donors was about 5.3%. The represented genetic and exposure-history diversity was limited by the small number of donors.

CD45RA+ naive and CD45RA-negative memory subsets were separated from CD4+ cells. Trimming removed 5 bases from V and 0 bases from J, with 11 bases in between. Germline V lookup: CDR1 MGHRA, CDR2 YSYEKL. CDR3 length: 15 amino acids. Here immunoSEQ multiplex PCR was the method, and the copy in TCRdb shows in-frame clones only, minus some. This sample has 2 million to 2.5 million clones, with 90% to 96% found just once. Comment on this clone: The antigen is unknown.

The receptor's source is a man between 18 and 29 years old in good health. The chain uses TRBV4-1 and TRBJ2-4; TRBD2 might be the D (5 bases). Material: naive CD4+ T cells sorted from blood. As to subset: CD45RA+ positively selected. As DNA, the CDR3 is TGCGCCAGCAGCAACGGGAACCTAGCCAAAAACATTCAGTACTTC. This translates into CASSNGNLAKNIQYF.